These 3 T cell receptor beta chains were sequenced from one sample in a study of T cell repertoires in cytomegalovirus infection. These TCRs' antigens remain unknown. TCRdb analysed the reads with MiXCR anew, one entry per CDR3 protein. This table holds hundreds of thousands of distinct CDR3 sequences, about 42% found once. Sequences were derived from cultured PBMCs, sampled from culture after CMV antigen stimulation. The receptors here all came from a human donor in good health (CMV status not recorded). Some clones in this sample may be carry-over from other donors' samples.

Only a few counts were recorded for this clonotype. The rearrangement joins TRBV7-9 to TRBJ2-5; the match to TRBD2 covers 7 bases. Germline CDR1 is SEHNR and CDR2 is FQNEAQ (reference sequence). There are 12 residues in the CDR3. Germline trimming cut 8 bases from V and 5 bases from J; bases unmatched to any gene: 5. CDR3 amino acids: CASGRELETQYF. CDR3 DNA: TGTGCCAGCGGGAGGGAGTTGGAGACCCAGTACTTC.

The rearrangement links TRBV7-2 to TRBJ1-6; D remains unclear. Germline assignment: CDR1 SGHTA and CDR2 FQGNSA. Trimming shortened V by 4 bases and J by 15 bases, and 10 bases separated the two germline ends. The CDR3 is 11 residues long. The CDR3 here is CASSSTWVLHF. The DNA for the CDR3 is TGTGCCAGCAGCTCGACATGGGTCCTCCACTTT.

This clonotype has more than one count but fewer than ten. The chain has TRBV7-2 and TRBJ2-1; D is unresolved. This CDR3 is 13 amino acids long. The V and J ends lost 6 bases and 15 bases respectively, with 21 bases between them. Germline V gene lookup returns CDR1 SGHTA and CDR2 FQGNSA. The CDR3 coding sequence is TGTGCCAGCAGGCGTCCCGACTGGGCGAACTTGTTCTTC. Translating gives CASRRPDWANLFF.